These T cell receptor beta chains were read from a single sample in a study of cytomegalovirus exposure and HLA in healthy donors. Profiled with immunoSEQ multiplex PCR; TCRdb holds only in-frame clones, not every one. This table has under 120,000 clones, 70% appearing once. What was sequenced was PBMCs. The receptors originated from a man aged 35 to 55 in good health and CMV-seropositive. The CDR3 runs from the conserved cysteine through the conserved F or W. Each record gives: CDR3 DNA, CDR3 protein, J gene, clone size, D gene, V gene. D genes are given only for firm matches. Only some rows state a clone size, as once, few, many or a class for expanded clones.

TGTGCCAGCAGTCTAGACAGGGGCTATGGCTACACCTTC | CASSLDRGYGYTF | TRBJ1-2 | few | TRBD1 | TRBV27
TGCAGCGCCCGGACACCGAACACTGAAGCTTTCTTT | CSARTPNTEAFF | TRBJ1-1 | - | - | TRBV29-1
TGCGCCAGCAGCCCGGACAGGGTATACACTGAAGCTTTCTTT | CASSPDRVYTEAFF | TRBJ1-1 | - | TRBD1 | TRBV4-3
TGTGCCAGCACCCCAGGGGAATACTATGGCTACACCTTC | CASTPGEYYGYTF | TRBJ1-2 | - | - | TRBV6-6
TGCAGCGTTCGTGGCGGTGGCACAGATACGCAGTATTTT | CSVRGGGTDTQYF | TRBJ2-3 | - | - | TRBV29-1
TGTGCCAGCAGTCCCCAGGGTGGGGTATACTATGGCTACACCTTC | CASSPQGGVYYGYTF | TRBJ1-2 | - | - | TRBV28
TGTGCCAGCTCACCAATCACGGAGATAAACACAGATACGCAGTATTTT | CASSPITEINTDTQYF | TRBJ2-3 | few | - | TRBV18
TGCGCCAGCACCCTCGCGACAGGGGGCGACCAGCCCCAGCATTTT | CASTLATGGDQPQHF | TRBJ1-5 | - | TRBD1 | TRBV4-1
TGCGCCAGCAGCCCCATTCCCAGGTTGCGCCCTGAAGCTTTCTTT | CASSPIPRLRPEAFF | TRBJ1-1 | - | - | TRBV4-1
TGCGCCAGCAGCCAAGTGTGGGACAGTTCCTACGAGCAGTACTTC | CASSQVWDSSYEQYF | TRBJ2-7 | - | TRBD1 | TRBV4-3
TGTGCCAGCAGGCCCTCCTATAACTATGGCTACACCTTC | CASRPSYNYGYTF | TRBJ1-2 | - | - | TRBV7-9
TGTGCCAGCAGAAAGGACAGTTCCTATAATCAGCCCCAGCATTTT | CASRKDSSYNQPQHF | TRBJ1-5 | few | - | TRBV6-1
TGTGCCAGCAGCTTAGTCGGAGGAGGAGAGACCCAGTACTTC | CASSLVGGGETQYF | TRBJ2-5 | - | - | TRBV7-2